Following are 17 T cell receptor beta chains from one sample sequenced in a study of early T cells in non-severe SARS-CoV-2 infection. MiXCR, run by TCRdb on the 5' RACE reads, gives a single entry per CDR3 protein. The sample contains some 80,000 distinct CDR3 sequences, approximately 13% of which appear only once. Input material: whole blood. The receptor source for this set is an adult who was a healthcare worker with PCR-confirmed SARS-CoV-2 infection or an uninfected control (not recorded which).

This clonotype was picked up one time. The genes are TRBV5-1 and TRBJ2-7, with 7 bases aligning to TRBD2. This CDR3 region has 14 residues. The V segment lost 0 bases and the J segment 3 bases; nucleotides outside the gene matches: 3. Germline V gives CDR1 SGHRS, CDR2 YFSETQ. This CDR3 is CASSLETSRYEQYF. The CDR3 nucleotides are TGCGCCAGCAGCTTGGAGACTAGCCGCTACGAGCAGTACTTC.

This clonotype has ten or more counts. The chain is built from TRBV3-1 and TRBJ2-2; D perhaps matches TRBD2 (5 bases). V was shortened by 1 base and J by 6 bases, with 12 bases between the two germline ends. Germline V lookup: CDR1 LGHDT, CDR2 YNNKEL (reference sequence). This CDR3 spans 15 amino acids. The CDR3, as DNA: TGTGCCAGCAGCCAAGTAGGAGGAGCAGCCGGGGAGCTGTTTTTT. Protein sequence: CASSQVGGAAGELFF. Together with reference TRBV3-1 and TRBJ2-2, the CDR3 gives the full variable domain: DTAVSQTPKYLVTQMGNDKSIKCEQNLGHDTMYWYKQDSKKFLKIMFSYNNKELIINETVPNRFSPKSPDKAHLNLHINSLELGDSAVYFCASSQVGGAAGELFFGEGSRLTVL.

The rearrangement links TRBV5-6 to TRBJ1-5, with 7 positions matching TRBD1. V gave up 0 bases and J gave up 3 bases; unmatched junction bases: 6. Germline V gives CDR1 SGHDT, CDR2 YYEEEE. This CDR3 has 16 amino acids. The CDR3 nucleotides are TGTGCCAGCAGCTTGGGTATGACAGGGAACAATCAGCCCCAGCATTTT. The encoded protein is CASSLGMTGNNQPQHF.

The J gene is TRBJ1-1, the V gene TRBV5-4; 10 bases map to TRBD1. Germline loops: CDR1 SGHNT, CDR2 YYREEE (reference sequence). Unmatched junction bases numbered 8, after V lost 0 bases and J lost 6 bases. The CDR3 loop spans 16 amino acids. The CDR3 region is CASSLDTLGQGPEAFF. The CDR3, as DNA: TGTGCCAGCAGCTTGGACACCCTGGGACAGGGGCCTGAAGCTTTCTTT.

The rearrangement joins TRBV21-1 to TRBJ1-2; the table's D gene call, TRBD1, was not cross checked with the DNA. TRBV21-1 is assigned pseudogene status. The CDR3 totals 16 residues. The CDR3 nucleotides are TGTGCCAGAAGCCCACTACGGGGGCCGGTTAACTATGGCTACACCTTC. Its translation: CARSPLRGPVNYGYTF.

This clonotype has a handful of counts. The V gene is TRBV12-3 or TRBV12-4, the J gene TRBJ1-2, with D perhaps TRBD1 (5 bases). Trimming pared 5 bases from V and 4 bases from J, leaving 17 bases between. The CDR3 runs to 15 residues. CDR3 DNA sequence: TGTGCCAGCAGTCGTCAGGGTGAGAGGATCTATGGCTACACCTTC. It codes for CASSRQGERIYGYTF.

This clonotype was detected many times. The V and J genes are TRBV24-1 and TRBJ2-3; D is perhaps TRBD1 or TRBD2 (5 bases each). Germline V gene sequence: CDR1 KGHDR, CDR2 SFDVKD. CDR3 length: 13 residues. CDR3 DNA sequence: TGTGCGACCGGGGCGGAAAGCACAGATACGCAGTATTTT. As protein: CATGAESTDTQYF.

This chain connects TRBV29-1 to TRBJ2-1, with D tentatively TRBD1 (6 bases). V lost 6 bases and J lost 7, with 10 bases in between. This CDR3 is built from 11 residues. Germline values: CDR1 SQVTM, CDR2 ANQGSEA. CDR3 in DNA: TGCAGCGTCCCTCAGGGGAATGAGCAGTTCTTC. This gives the protein CSVPQGNEQFF.

This clonotype has just a few counts. One end of the junction fails to match germline, which may point to a read error. J is TRBJ2-1 and V is TRBV20-1, with D perhaps TRBD1 or TRBD2 (5 bases each). There are 12 residues in the CDR3. Germline lookup yields CDR1 DFQATT and CDR2 SNEGSKA (reference sequence). The CDR3 DNA reads as TGCAGTGCTAGTCGCCGGGACCTGGAGCAATTCTTC. Its protein product is CSASRRDLEQFF.

This clonotype was detected ten times or more. The chain combines TRBV7-6 with TRBJ2-1; the match to TRBD1 covers 10 bases. There are 15 residues in the CDR3. The germline V gene encodes CDR1 SGHVS and CDR2 FNYEAQ. V was pared by 5 bases and J by 3 bases, with 4 bases of the junction left unmatched. The CDR3 loop is CASSAGQGVYNEQFF. CDR3 DNA: TGTGCCAGCAGCGCTGGACAGGGGGTCTACAATGAGCAGTTCTTC.

This clonotype showed up many times. The J gene is TRBJ2-5, the V gene TRBV18, with 10 bases lining up with TRBD1. With 5 bases clipped from V and 5 bases from J, the junction kept 5 bases outside the gene matches. The germline V gene encodes CDR1 KGHSH and CDR2 LQKENI. This CDR3 region has 14 residues. CDR3 in amino acids: CASSRDRGAETQYF. Written as DNA, the CDR3 is TGTGCCAGCTCAAGGGACAGGGGAGCCGAGACCCAGTACTTC.

This clonotype was recorded a few times. In DNA, the CDR3 is TGCAGCGTTGTGGGGCGGGGACCAGATACGCAGTATTTT. As protein: CSVVGRGPDTQYF. This chain uses TRBV29-1 with TRBJ2-3; a possible D gene is TRBD2 (6 bases). The CDR3 runs 13 residues. Germline-derived CDR1 and CDR2 are SQVTM and ANQGSEA. Trimming left V 4 bases short and J 4 bases short, with 12 bases between.

This chain's CDR3 is CAWSAGDGEKYF. Written as DNA, the CDR3 is TGTGCCTGGAGCGCCGGGGACGGAGAAAAGTACTTC. The J gene is TRBJ2-7, the V gene TRBV30; D might be TRBD1 or TRBD2, each matching 5 bases. CDR3 length: 12 residues. Germline CDR1 is GTSNPN and CDR2 is SVGIG (reference sequence). V shed 3 bases and J shed 11 bases, with 17 bases lying between them.

J is TRBJ2-7 and V is TRBV28, with TRBD1 as a possible D gene (6 bases). The CDR3 extends over 15 amino acids. V lost 6 bases and J lost 5, with 20 bases in between. Germline V gives CDR1 MDHEN, CDR2 SYDVKM. CDR3 protein: CASRPGTLIPNEQYF. The CDR3 DNA reads TGTGCCAGCAGACCCGGGACACTGATTCCTAACGAGCAGTACTTC.

This clonotype was counted between two and nine times. The chain couples TRBV2 to TRBJ1-2; a weak D match, TRBD1 (6 bases). The CDR3 runs 14 residues. V shed 6 bases and J shed 1 base, with 12 bases lying between them. Per germline, CDR1 SNHLY and CDR2 FYNNEI. CDR3 nucleotides: TGTGCCAGCAGCGGGGGGGCCCTTAACTATGGCTACACCTTC. Encoded protein: CASSGGALNYGYTF.

This clonotype has ten or more counts. The chain is built from TRBV12-3 or TRBV12-4 and TRBJ1-5; possibly TRBD1 for D (6 bases). This CDR3 is 13 amino acids long. Trimming took off 8 bases at V and 4 bases at J, with 12 bases between the two ends. The CDR3, as DNA: TGTGCCAGCGGGGGGACACCAAATCAGCCCCAGCATTTT. Translating it yields CASGGTPNQPQHF.

V is TRBV5-1 and J is TRBJ1-4, with 7 bases aligning to TRBD1. This CDR3 contains 14 residues. J lost 8 bases, V lost 0 bases, and 4 bases had no gene match. Germline assignment: CDR1 SGHRS and CDR2 YFSETQ. CDR3 loop: CASSLDRGREKLFF. CDR3 sequence (DNA): TGCGCCAGCAGCTTGGATAGGGGGCGGGAAAAACTGTTTTTT.